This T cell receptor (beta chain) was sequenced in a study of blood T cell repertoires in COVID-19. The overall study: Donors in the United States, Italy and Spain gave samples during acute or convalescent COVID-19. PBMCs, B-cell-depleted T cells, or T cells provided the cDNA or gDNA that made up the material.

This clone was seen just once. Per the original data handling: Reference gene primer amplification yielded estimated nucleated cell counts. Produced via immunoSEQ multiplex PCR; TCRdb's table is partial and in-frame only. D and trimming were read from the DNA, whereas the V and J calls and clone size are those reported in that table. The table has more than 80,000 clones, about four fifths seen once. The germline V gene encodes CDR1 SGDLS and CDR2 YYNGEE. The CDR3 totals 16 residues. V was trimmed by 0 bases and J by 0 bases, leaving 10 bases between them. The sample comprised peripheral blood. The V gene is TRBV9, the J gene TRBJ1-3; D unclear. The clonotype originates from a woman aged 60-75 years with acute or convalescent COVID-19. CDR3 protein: CASSVGVLASGNTIYF. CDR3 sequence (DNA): TGTGCCAGCAGCGTAGGAGTCCTCGCCTCTGGAAACACCATATATTTT.